This T cell receptor (beta chain) came from a study of blood T cells in healthy people across ages. After removal of 5 bases from V and 4 bases from J, the junction contained 5 bases not matched to a gene. In germline, CDR1 is SGHTA, CDR2 FQGTGA. The CDR3 is made up of 13 amino acids. Donors were systemically healthy Caucasian individuals from Russia aged about 6 to 95 years. Peripheral blood from each donor was collected in a volume of 9.5 to 10 milliliters. Total RNA amounts of at least 5 micrograms were extracted per sample. General study results and limits: Investigators viewed diversity estimates from one million T cells as underestimates, the study reported.

This clonotype was found a few times. The antigen is undetermined. Then a second PCR, running roughly 7 to 11 cycles, was carried out with a sample-barcoded 5' primer and a J-beta primer mix. TCRdb reprocessed the 5' RACE reads with MiXCR, giving one entry per CDR3 protein. The sample lists roughly 1.9 million distinct CDR3 sequences, about two fifths occurring once. The TCR originated in a human donor in good health. Sequenced material: blood. The gene calls are TRBV7-3 and TRBJ2-7, with 7 bases aligning to TRBD2. CDR3 in amino acids: CASSTGEGYEQYF. The CDR3 region has the DNA TGTGCCAGCAGCACGGGGGAGGGGTACGAGCAGTACTTC.